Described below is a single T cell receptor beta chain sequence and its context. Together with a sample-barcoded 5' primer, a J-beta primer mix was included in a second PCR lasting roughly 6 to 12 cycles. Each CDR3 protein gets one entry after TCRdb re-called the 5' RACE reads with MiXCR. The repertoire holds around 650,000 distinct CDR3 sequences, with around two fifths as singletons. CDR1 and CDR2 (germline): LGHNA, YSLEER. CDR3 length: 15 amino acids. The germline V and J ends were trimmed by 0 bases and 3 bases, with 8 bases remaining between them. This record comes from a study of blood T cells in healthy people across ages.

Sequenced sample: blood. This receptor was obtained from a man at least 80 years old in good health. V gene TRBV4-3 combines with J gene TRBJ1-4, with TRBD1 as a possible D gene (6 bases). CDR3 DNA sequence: TGCGCCAGCAGCCAAGAGGGACACCCTAATGAAAAACTGTTTTTT. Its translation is CASSQEGHPNEKLFF.